This paragraph reports one T cell receptor (beta chain). This CDR3 has 16 residues. Trimming took off 3 bases at V and 1 base at J, with 15 bases between the two ends. Per germline, CDR1 MGHRA and CDR2 YSYEKL. The data originate from a study of cytotoxic CD8 clonotypes in ibrutinib-treated CLL. Repertoires were generated with immunoSEQ multiplex PCR, while TCRdb's copy carries only in-frame clones and drops some. The sample records about 72,000 clones, more than 60% being singletons. V usage is TRBV4-1 and J usage is TRBJ1-1; a possible D gene is TRBD1 (6 bases). Sequences were derived from PBMCs, sampled after 12 months of ibrutinib treatment. The TCR sequence derives from a human donor with chronic lymphocytic leukemia. The CDR3 DNA is TGCGCCAGCAGCCAGGGGGCAGGGGCTAAGAACACTGAAGCTTTCTTT. Its translation is CASSQGAGAKNTEAFF.